These 3 T cell receptor beta chains originate from one sample sequenced in a study of blood T cell repertoires in COVID-19. Produced via immunoSEQ multiplex PCR; TCRdb's table is partial and in-frame only. Among around 190,000 clones, around 79% were seen once, and the ten largest hold 9.5% to 15%. What was sequenced was peripheral blood. These receptors all stem from a woman aged 45-65 years with acute or convalescent COVID-19.

The rearrangement links TRBV18 to TRBJ2-7, with 7 bases aligning to TRBD2. The CDR3 covers 14 residues. The trim removed 3 bases at V and 4 bases at J, leaving 6 bases unmatched. Germline CDR1 is KGHSH and CDR2 is LQKENI. The CDR3 DNA reads as TGTGCCAGCTCACCTGGCGGGAGTTTATACGAGCAGTACTTC. Translated, it gives CASSPGGSLYEQYF.

The chain has TRBV28 and TRBJ1-1; 9 bases are a match to TRBD1. From germline, CDR1 is MDHEN and CDR2 SYDVKM. After removal of 10 bases from V and 0 bases from J, the junction contained 15 bases not matched to a gene. This CDR3 has 17 residues. The CDR3 DNA reads as TGTGCCATTGTCCCGGGACAGGGATCGGGATTGAACACTGAAGCTTTCTTT. As protein: CAIVPGQGSGLNTEAFF.

The chain carries TRBV25-1 and TRBJ1-6; 9 bases align to TRBD1. This CDR3 contains 15 residues. Trimming took 5 bases from V and 10 from J; bases not matched to a gene: 9. Germline V lookup: CDR1 MGHDK, CDR2 SYGVNS. The CDR3 is CASSPRGTGSSPLHF. The CDR3 DNA follows: TGTGCCAGCAGTCCGCGTGGGACAGGGTCATCACCCCTCCACTTT.